These 14 T cell receptor beta chains were all obtained from the same sample, sequenced in a study of blood T cell repertoires in COVID-19. The protocol was immunoSEQ multiplex PCR, while the TCRdb copy is restricted to in-frame clones and leaves out a portion. The table records about 190,000 clones, roughly four fifths of them present only once. Sequenced material: peripheral blood. The receptors were sampled from a woman aged 25 to 39 with acute or convalescent COVID-19.

The chain employs TRBV19 and TRBJ2-2, with D perhaps TRBD2 (5 bases). Trimming stripped 5 bases from V and 3 bases from J, with 13 bases between. The germline CDR1 and CDR2 sequences are LNHDA and SQIVND (reference sequence). The CDR3 runs to 15 residues. In nucleotides, the CDR3 is TGTGCCAGTAGTCCGAGGGAACGCTACACCGGGGAGCTGTTTTTT. Translation: CASSPRERYTGELFF.

The chain links TRBV28 to TRBJ2-2, with a possible D match to TRBD1 (5 bases). The germline V gene has CDR1 MDHEN and CDR2 SYDVKM. The CDR3 consists of 15 residues. Deletions cut 3 bases from V and 6 bases from J, with 14 bases between. CDR3 bases: TGTGCCAGCAGTTTCGTCAGGGTACCCTCCGGGGAGCTGTTTTTT. This gives the protein CASSFVRVPSGELFF.

V usage is TRBV27 and J usage is TRBJ1-1; D is undetermined. This CDR3 is built from 14 residues. Germline V gives CDR1 MNHEY, CDR2 SMNVEV (reference sequence). The germline V and J ends were trimmed by 0 bases and 6 bases, with 11 bases remaining between them. DNA of the CDR3: TGTGCCAGCAGTTTATCCATGCTCCCGGCTGAAGCTTTCTTT. Translated: CASSLSMLPAEAFF.

The chain couples TRBV19 to TRBJ2-5; weak D call: TRBD2 (6 bases). Germline-derived CDR1 and CDR2 are LNHDA and SQIVND (reference sequence). This CDR3 spans 15 amino acids. Trimming pared 5 bases from V and 0 bases from J, leaving 13 bases between. The CDR3 coding sequence is TGTGCCAGTAGTGGGGGGAGAGGCTACCAAGAGACCCAGTACTTC. Translated, it gives CASSGGRGYQETQYF.

This chain links TRBV6-2 or TRBV6-3 with TRBJ1-1; D possibly corresponds to TRBD1 (5 bases). The CDR3 runs to 12 residues. Germline lookup yields CDR1 MNHEY and CDR2 SVGEGT. V was clipped by 4 bases and J by 7 bases, with 10 bases between them. The CDR3 spells CASSLGGVEAFF. The CDR3 DNA follows: TGTGCCAGCAGTTTGGGAGGGGTTGAAGCTTTCTTT.

The CDR3 here is CASSGTGGANVLTF. The CDR3 DNA sequence: TGTGCCAGCAGCGGGACAGGAGGGGCCAACGTCCTGACTTTC. This sequence joins TRBV6-2 or TRBV6-3 and TRBJ2-6, with 8 bases identical to TRBD1. J was trimmed by 4 bases and V by 6 bases; bases with no gene match: 2. The CDR3 covers 14 residues. Germline lookup yields CDR1 MNHEY and CDR2 SVGEGT.

The chain is built from TRBV7-2 and TRBJ2-4, with 8 bases aligning to TRBD1. CDR1 and CDR2 (germline): SGHTA, FQGNSA. V shed 5 bases, J shed 8 bases, and the junction held 8 bases outside the gene matches. The CDR3 loop spans 14 amino acids. CDR3 in amino acids: CASSLTGVLDIQYF. CDR3 in DNA: TGTGCCAGCAGCCTGACAGGGGTTCTGGACATTCAGTACTTC.

The J gene is TRBJ2-3, the V gene TRBV24-1; the match to TRBD2 covers 9 bases. Trimming at V came to 10 bases and at J to 3 bases, leaving 10 bases not matched to a gene. This CDR3 has 15 amino acids. Germline CDR1 KGHDR, CDR2 SFDVKD. CDR3 in amino acids: CATEERGALTDTQYF. The DNA of the CDR3 is TGTGCCACGGAAGAGCGGGGGGCCCTGACAGATACGCAGTATTTT.

J is TRBJ2-1 and V is TRBV5-1; 9 nucleotides agree with TRBD2. This CDR3 has 15 residues. Germline loops: CDR1 SGHRS, CDR2 YFSETQ. The junction had 7 bases not matched to a gene; V was cut back by 0 bases and J by 9 bases. CDR3 DNA sequence: TGCGCCAGCAGCTTGGTGGGCGGGGGGGCCCCTGAGCAGTTCTTC. It specifies CASSLVGGGAPEQFF.

The table lists this clone with a few counts. This chain uses TRBV2 with TRBJ2-7; D is unresolved. This CDR3 is 11 amino acids long. From germline, CDR1 is SNHLY and CDR2 FYNNEI. The ends were cut back, 6 bases at V and 3 bases at J, with 6 bases in the middle. The CDR3 loop is CASSPSYEQYF. The CDR3 region has the DNA TGTGCCAGCAGCCCCAGCTACGAGCAGTACTTC.

This clone is a singleton in its sample. The chain links TRBV29-1 to TRBJ1-1; 8 nucleotides align to TRBD1. Germline CDR1 SQVTM, CDR2 ANQGSEA. V lost 4 bases to trimming and J lost 5 bases; unmatched junction nucleotides: 15. The CDR3 covers 16 residues. CDR3 bases: TGCAGCGTTGGAGGGGGACAGGTCTTACCAGGGACTGAAGCTTTCTTT. Encoded protein: CSVGGGQVLPGTEAFF.

V gene TRBV5-1 combines with J gene TRBJ1-1; no reliable D call. Germline-derived CDR1 and CDR2 are SGHRS and YFSETQ. Trimming stripped 2 bases from V and 0 bases from J, with 5 bases between. This CDR3 has 13 residues. The CDR3 spells CASSFEMNTEAFF. Written as DNA, the CDR3 is TGCGCCAGCAGCTTCGAGATGAACACTGAAGCTTTCTTT.

This rearrangement joins TRBV28 to TRBJ1-2; 7 positions match TRBD1. Germline loops: CDR1 MDHEN, CDR2 SYDVKM. There are 14 residues in the CDR3. The ends lost 3 bases at V and 3 bases at J; junction bases unmatched: 4. This CDR3 reads CASSLGQLHYGYTF. The CDR3 DNA reads as TGTGCCAGCAGTTTGGGACAGCTTCACTATGGCTACACCTTC.

Here the CDR3 DNA reads TGTGCCACCAGTACGGCAGCGTATAGCAATCAGCCCCAGCATTTT. It encodes CATSTAAYSNQPQHF. The chain uses TRBV15 and TRBJ1-5; D gene uncertain. Germline V gives CDR1 LNHNV, CDR2 YYDKDF (reference sequence). Trimming removed 6 bases from V and 0 bases from J, with 12 bases in between. There are 15 residues in the CDR3.